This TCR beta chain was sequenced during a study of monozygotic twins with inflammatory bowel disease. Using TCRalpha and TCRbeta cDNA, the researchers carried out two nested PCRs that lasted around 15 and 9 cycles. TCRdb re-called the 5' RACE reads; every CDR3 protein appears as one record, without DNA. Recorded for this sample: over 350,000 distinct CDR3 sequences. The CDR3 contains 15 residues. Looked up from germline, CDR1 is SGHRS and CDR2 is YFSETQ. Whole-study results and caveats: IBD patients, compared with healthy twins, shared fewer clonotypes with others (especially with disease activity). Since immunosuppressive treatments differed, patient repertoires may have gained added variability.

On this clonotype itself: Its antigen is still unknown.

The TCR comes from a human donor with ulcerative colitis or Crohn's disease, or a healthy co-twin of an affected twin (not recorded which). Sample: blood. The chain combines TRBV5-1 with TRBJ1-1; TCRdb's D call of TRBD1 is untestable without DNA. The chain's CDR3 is CASSLVRTQLTEAFF.